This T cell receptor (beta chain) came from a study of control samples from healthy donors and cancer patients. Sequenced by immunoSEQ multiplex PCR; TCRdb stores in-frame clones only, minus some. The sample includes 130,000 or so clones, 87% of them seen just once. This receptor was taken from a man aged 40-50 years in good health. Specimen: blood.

DNA for the CDR3: TGTGCCAGCAGCTTAGGGGCGCGTAACTATGGCTACACCTTC. Its translation is CASSLGARNYGYTF. The chain is built from TRBV7-2 and TRBJ1-2; no clear D gene. V was pared by 1 base and J by 1 base, with 7 bases between. Germline-derived CDR1 and CDR2 are SGHTA and FQGNSA. The CDR3 covers 14 residues.